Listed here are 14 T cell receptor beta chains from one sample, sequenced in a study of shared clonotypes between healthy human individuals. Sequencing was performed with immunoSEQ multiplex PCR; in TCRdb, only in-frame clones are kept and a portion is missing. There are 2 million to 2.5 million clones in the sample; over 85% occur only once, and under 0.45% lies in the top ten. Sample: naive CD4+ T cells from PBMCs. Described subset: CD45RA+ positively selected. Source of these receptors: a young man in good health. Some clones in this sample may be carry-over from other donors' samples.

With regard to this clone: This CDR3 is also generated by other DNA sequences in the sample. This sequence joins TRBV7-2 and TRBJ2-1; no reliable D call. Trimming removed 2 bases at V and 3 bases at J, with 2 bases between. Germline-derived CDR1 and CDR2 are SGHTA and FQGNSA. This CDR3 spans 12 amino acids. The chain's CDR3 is CASSLSYNEQFF. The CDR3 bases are TGTGCCAGCAGCTTAAGCTACAATGAGCAGTTCTTC.

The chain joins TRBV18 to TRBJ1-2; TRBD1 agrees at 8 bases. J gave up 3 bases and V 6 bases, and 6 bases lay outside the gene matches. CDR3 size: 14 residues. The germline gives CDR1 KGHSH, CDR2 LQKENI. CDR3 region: CASSGGQADYGYTF. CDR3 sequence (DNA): TGTGCCAGCTCGGGGGGACAGGCCGACTATGGCTACACCTTC.

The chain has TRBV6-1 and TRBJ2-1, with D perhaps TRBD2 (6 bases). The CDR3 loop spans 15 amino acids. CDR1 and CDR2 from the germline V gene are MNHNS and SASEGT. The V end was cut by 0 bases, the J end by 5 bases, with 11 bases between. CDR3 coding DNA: TGTGCCAGCAGTGAAGCGGTATCGGGGGACAATGAGCAGTTCTTC. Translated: CASSEAVSGDNEQFF.

The CDR3 bases are TGCGCCAGCAGACCTCTAGCGGGAGCCGACAATGAGCAGTTCTTC. It codes for CASRPLAGADNEQFF. The V and J genes are TRBV5-1 and TRBJ2-1; 10 bases align to TRBD2. This CDR3 is built from 15 residues. Germline CDR1 is SGHRS and CDR2 is YFSETQ. V was clipped by 5 bases and J by 5 bases; unmatched bases: 7.

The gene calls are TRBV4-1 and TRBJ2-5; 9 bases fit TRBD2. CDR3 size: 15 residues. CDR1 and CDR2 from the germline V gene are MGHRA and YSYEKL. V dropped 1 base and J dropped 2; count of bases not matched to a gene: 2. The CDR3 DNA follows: TGCGCCAGCAGCCAAGGGACTAGCGAACAAGAGACCCAGTACTTC. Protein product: CASSQGTSEQETQYF.

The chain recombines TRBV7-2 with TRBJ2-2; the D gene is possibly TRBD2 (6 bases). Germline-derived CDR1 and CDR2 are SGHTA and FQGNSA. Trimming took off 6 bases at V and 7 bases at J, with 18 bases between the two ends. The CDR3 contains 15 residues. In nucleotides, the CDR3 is TGTGCCAGCAGGCTATCGGGGGTTTTAGGCGGGGAGCTGTTTTTT. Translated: CASRLSGVLGGELFF.

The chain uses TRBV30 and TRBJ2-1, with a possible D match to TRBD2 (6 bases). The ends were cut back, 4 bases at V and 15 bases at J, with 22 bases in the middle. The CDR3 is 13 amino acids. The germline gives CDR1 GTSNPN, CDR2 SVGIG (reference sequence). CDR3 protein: CAWTPELAPPPFF. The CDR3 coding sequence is TGTGCCTGGACCCCGGAACTAGCCCCCCCGCCGTTCTTC.

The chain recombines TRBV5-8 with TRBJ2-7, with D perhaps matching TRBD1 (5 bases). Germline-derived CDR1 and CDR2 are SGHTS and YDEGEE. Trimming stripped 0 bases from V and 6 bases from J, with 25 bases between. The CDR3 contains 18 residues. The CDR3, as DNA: TGTGCCAGCAGCTTGGGTTGGGCCTTGGTGGGGCGATCTGGCGAGCAGTACTTC. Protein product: CASSLGWALVGRSGEQYF.

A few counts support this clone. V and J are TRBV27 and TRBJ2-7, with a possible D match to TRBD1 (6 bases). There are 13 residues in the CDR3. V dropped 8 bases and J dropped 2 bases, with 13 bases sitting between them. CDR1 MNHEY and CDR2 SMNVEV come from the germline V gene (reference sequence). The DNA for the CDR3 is TGTGCCAGCCGGACAGACCTGACCTACGAGCAGTACTTC. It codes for CASRTDLTYEQYF.

CDR3 residues: CATSRDTGDPRSGANVLTF. In DNA form, the CDR3 reads TGTGCCACCAGCAGAGATACGGGGGACCCTAGGTCTGGGGCCAACGTCCTGACTTTC. The V and J genes are TRBV15 and TRBJ2-6; perhaps TRBD2 as D (6 bases). There are 19 residues in the CDR3. The ends were cut back, 0 bases at V and 1 base at J, with 16 bases in the middle. Germline CDR1 and CDR2: LNHNV and YYDKDF (reference sequence).

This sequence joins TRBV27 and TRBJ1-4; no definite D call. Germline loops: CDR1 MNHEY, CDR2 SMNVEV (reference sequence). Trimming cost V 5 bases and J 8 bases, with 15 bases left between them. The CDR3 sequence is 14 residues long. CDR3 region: CASSKLASGEKLFF. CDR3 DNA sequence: TGTGCCAGCAGTAAACTAGCCTCCGGGGAAAAACTGTTTTTT.

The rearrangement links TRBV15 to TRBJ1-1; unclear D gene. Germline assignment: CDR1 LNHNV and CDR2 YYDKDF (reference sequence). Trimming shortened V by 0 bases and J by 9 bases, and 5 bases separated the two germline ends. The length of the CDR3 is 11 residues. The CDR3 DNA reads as TGTGCCACCAGCAGAGAGGCTCAAGCTTTCTTT. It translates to CATSREAQAFF.

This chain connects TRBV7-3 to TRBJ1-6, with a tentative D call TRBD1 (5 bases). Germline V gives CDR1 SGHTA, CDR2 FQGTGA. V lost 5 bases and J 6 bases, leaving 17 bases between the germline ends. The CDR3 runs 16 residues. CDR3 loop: CASSMGGRFTNSPLHF. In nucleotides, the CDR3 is TGTGCCAGCAGCATGGGGGGACGGTTTACTAATTCACCCCTCCACTTT.

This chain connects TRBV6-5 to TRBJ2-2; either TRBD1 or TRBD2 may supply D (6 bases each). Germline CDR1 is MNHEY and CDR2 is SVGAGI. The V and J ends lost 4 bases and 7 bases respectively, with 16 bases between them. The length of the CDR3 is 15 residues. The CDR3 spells CASSFNRGRVGELFF. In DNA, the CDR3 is TGTGCCAGCAGTTTTAACCGGGGGCGGGTCGGGGAGCTGTTTTTT.